This T cell receptor beta chain was obtained from a study of cytomegalovirus exposure and HLA in healthy donors. Whole-study findings and limits: A later analysis by the authors found several of the most significant clusters apparently linked to common viral pathogens. In a later analysis, CMV-associated beta chains were mostly HLA-associated, it appeared.

About this clone: The antigen is not known. Additional DNA sequences in this sample encode the identical CDR3.

Amplification used 60 Vbeta primers and 13 Jbeta primers. The repertoire was sequenced with immunoSEQ multiplex PCR; TCRdb's copy has only in-frame clones and lacks some. Of over 150,000 clones listed, about 77% are singletons. It was healthy bone marrow donors who served as donors. Donors sampled were nominally healthy, though unrecorded immune exposures were likely. The CDR3 runs to 15 residues. V gave up 3 bases and J gave up 3 bases; unmatched junction bases: 2. Germline loops: CDR1 SGHNT, CDR2 YYREEE (reference sequence). The chain joins TRBV5-4 to TRBJ2-3; 12 bases line up with TRBD2. Sequences were obtained from PBMCs. This TCR was sampled from a man aged 25 to 40 in good health and CMV-seropositive. DNA of the CDR3: TGTGCCAGCAGCTCGACTAGCGGGAGTACAGATACGCAGTATTTT. It encodes CASSSTSGSTDTQYF.